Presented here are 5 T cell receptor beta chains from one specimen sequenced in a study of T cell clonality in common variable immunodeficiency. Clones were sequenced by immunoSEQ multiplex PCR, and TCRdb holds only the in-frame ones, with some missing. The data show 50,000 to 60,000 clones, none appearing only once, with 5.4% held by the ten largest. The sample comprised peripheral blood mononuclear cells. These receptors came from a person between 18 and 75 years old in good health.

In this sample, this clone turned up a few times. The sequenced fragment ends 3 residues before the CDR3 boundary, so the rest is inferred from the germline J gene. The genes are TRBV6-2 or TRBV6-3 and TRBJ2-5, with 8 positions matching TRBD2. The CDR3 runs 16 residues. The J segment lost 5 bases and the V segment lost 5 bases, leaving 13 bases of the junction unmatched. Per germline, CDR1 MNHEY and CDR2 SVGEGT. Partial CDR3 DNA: TGTGCCAGCAGTCGGGGACTAGGCTCGGAGGGGGAGACC. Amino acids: CASSRGLGSEGET. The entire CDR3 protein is CASSRGLGSEGETQYF.

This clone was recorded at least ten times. The CDR3 sequence: CSARDRDQPQHF. Incomplete CDR3 DNA: TGCAGTGCTAGAGATCGGGATCAGCCC. The chain has TRBV20-1 and TRBJ1-5, with D uncertain. The read gets to within 3 residues of the CDR3 end, and the germline J gene fills in the rest. The CDR3 spans 12 residues. The V gene's germline CDR1 is DFQATT and CDR2 SNEGSKA (reference sequence). V was clipped by 0 bases and J by 5 bases, with 5 bases between them.

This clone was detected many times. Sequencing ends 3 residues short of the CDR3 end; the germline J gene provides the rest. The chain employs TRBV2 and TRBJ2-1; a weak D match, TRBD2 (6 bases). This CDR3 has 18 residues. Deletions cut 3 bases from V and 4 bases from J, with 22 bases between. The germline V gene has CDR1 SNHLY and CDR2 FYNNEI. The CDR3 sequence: CASSDVGPLGTPYNEQFF. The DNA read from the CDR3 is TGTGCCAGCAGTGATGTGGGGCCTCTCGGGACTCCTTACAATGAG.

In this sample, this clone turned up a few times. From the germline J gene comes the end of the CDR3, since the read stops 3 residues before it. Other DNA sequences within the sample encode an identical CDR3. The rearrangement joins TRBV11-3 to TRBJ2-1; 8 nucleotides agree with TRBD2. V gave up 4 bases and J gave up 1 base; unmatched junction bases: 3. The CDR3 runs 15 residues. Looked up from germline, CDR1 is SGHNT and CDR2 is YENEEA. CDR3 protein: CASSSGGPSYNEQFF. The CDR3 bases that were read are TGTGCCAGCAGCTCGGGGGGGCCTTCCTACAATGAG.

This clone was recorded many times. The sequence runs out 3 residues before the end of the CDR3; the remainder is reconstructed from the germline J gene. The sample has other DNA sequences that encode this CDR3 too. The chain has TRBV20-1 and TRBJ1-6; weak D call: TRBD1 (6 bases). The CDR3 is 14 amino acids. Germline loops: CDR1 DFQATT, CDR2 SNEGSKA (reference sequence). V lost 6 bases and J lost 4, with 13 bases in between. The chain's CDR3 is CSATNGQYNSPLHF. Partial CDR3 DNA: TGCAGTGCGACTAACGGACAGTATAATTCACCC.